This is a list of T cell receptor beta chains from one sample in a study of T cell changes during pregnancy in multiple sclerosis. Generated by immunoSEQ multiplex PCR, the TCRdb table keeps only in-frame clones and is missing some. The sample lists around 37,000 clones, around 89% occurring once. The source was CD8+ T cells from peripheral blood mononuclear cells, collected in the third trimester of pregnancy. These receptors came from a female donor with multiple sclerosis, enrolled in a pregnancy study. The CDR3 runs from the conserved cysteine through the conserved F or W. D genes are given only for firm matches. Expanded clones are given a class, and other clones once, few, many or no size at all.

DNA,CDR3,length,J,size,V,D
TGTGCCAGCAGCGTAGGACTGCGGGGGGGCCGCGATGAGCAGTTCTTC,CASSVGLRGGRDEQFF,16,TRBJ2-1,.,TRBV9,TRBD2
TGTGCCAGCAGCTGGGACACGGGCTCCTACAATGAGCAGTTCTTC,CASSWDTGSYNEQFF,15,TRBJ2-1,once,TRBV7-6,.
TGTGCCAGCAGCTCACTCCCCGGGACTAGCGGCGATGAGCAGTTCTTC,CASSSLPGTSGDEQFF,16,TRBJ2-1,.,TRBV9,TRBD2
TGTGCCAGCTCACCACCACGAACAGGGGGCGGCTACACTGAAGCTTTCTTT,CASSPPRTGGGYTEAFF,17,TRBJ1-1,once,TRBV18,TRBD1
TGTGCCATCAGTGACATCCCCTATGGGGAGCAAAATGAGCAGTTCTTC,CAISDIPYGEQNEQFF,16,TRBJ2-1,.,TRBV10-3,.
TGTGCCAGCAGAGAGACCCGGGACTGGGGCGGGACCCAGTACTTC,CASRETRDWGGTQYF,15,TRBJ2-5,.,TRBV2,.
TGTGCCAGTAGTATCCGCGGGGGGGCCAAAGATACGCAGTATTTT,CASSIRGGAKDTQYF,15,TRBJ2-3,.,TRBV19,TRBD2
TGCGCCAGCAGCCAAGTTGAGGGATCGCGTCGGGAGGTTTGGGATACGCAGTATTTT,CASSQVEGSRREVWDTQYF,19,TRBJ2-3,.,TRBV4-3,TRBD2
TGTGCCAGCAGCTTAGGCCGGGGGACTAATGAAAAACTGTTTTTT,CASSLGRGTNEKLFF,15,TRBJ1-4,once,TRBV13,.
TGTGCCAGCAGTCGGGGCGGGGAAGGCTATCAGCCCCAGCATTTT,CASSRGGEGYQPQHF,15,TRBJ1-5,.,TRBV6-5,.